Below, 4 T cell receptor beta chains from the same sample are listed, as sequenced in a study of blood T cell repertoires in COVID-19. Data came from immunoSEQ multiplex PCR; TCRdb stores just in-frame clones and leaves some out. The sample contains a few hundred thousand clones, 89% of which appear only once. The sequencing input was PBMCs or T cells enriched from blood (not recorded which). These receptors were collected from a woman in her 40s who had recovered from COVID-19.

The chain combines TRBV13 with TRBJ2-7; TRBD1 matches at 8 bases. Looked up from germline, CDR1 is PRHDT and CDR2 is FYEKMQ (reference sequence). Unmatched junction bases numbered 10, after V lost 5 bases and J lost 4 bases. This CDR3 has 15 residues. CDR3 residues: CASSTGDRQEYEQYF. CDR3 coding DNA: TGTGCCAGCAGCACAGGGGACAGGCAGGAGTACGAGCAGTACTTC.

The chain carries TRBV19 and TRBJ2-7; a weak D match, TRBD2 (7 bases). Germline CDR1 is LNHDA and CDR2 is SQIVND (reference sequence). The CDR3 extends over 14 amino acids. The V end lost 0 bases, the J end lost 2 bases, and 8 bases lay between the germline ends. CDR3 protein: CASSIERGPYEQYF. The CDR3 region has the DNA TGTGCCAGTAGTATAGAGCGGGGGCCCTACGAGCAGTACTTC.

This chain connects TRBV6-2 or TRBV6-3 to TRBJ1-5; D not certain. Per germline, CDR1 MNHEY and CDR2 SVGEGT. Trimming shortened V by 5 bases and J by 7 bases, and 6 bases separated the two germline ends. This CDR3 region has 11 residues. DNA of the CDR3: TGTGCCAGCAGTCGCGGACAGCCCCAGCATTTT. The encoded protein is CASSRGQPQHF.

This clone was seen just once. The J gene is TRBJ2-5, the V gene TRBV2, with D possibly matching TRBD2 (6 bases). Trimming removed 1 base at V and 1 base at J, with 10 bases between. CDR1 is SNHLY, CDR2 FYNNEI, per germline. The CDR3 is 15 residues long. CDR3: CASSEGARGQETQYF. The CDR3 DNA is TGTGCCAGCAGTGAAGGAGCGCGGGGCCAAGAGACCCAGTACTTC.